This is a list of T cell receptor beta chains from one sample in a study of cytomegalovirus exposure and HLA in healthy donors. The data were produced by immunoSEQ multiplex PCR, yet TCRdb's version contains in-frame clones alone and is incomplete. Of 75,000 to 100,000 clones detected, roughly 80% appear once; the ten largest clones hold around 17%. Input material: PBMCs. Source of these receptors: a man in his sixties in good health and CMV-seropositive. Each CDR3 is given with its conserved first and last residue. D genes are given only for firm matches. Some rows mark clone size as missing; the rest say once, few, many or name a class of expanded clone.

DNA: TGTCTTACCAAGGGGAATGAGCAGTTCTTC; CDR3: CLTKGNEQFF; V: TRBV7-9; J: TRBJ2-1; D: .; size: .
DNA: TGTGCCAGCTCACCGAACAGGGATGAAAAACTGTTTTTT; CDR3: CASSPNRDEKLFF; V: TRBV18; J: TRBJ1-4; D: .; size: .
DNA: TGTGCCAGCAGCCTCGCTATGAACACTGAAGCTTTCTTT; CDR3: CASSLAMNTEAFF; V: TRBV9; J: TRBJ1-1; D: .; size: few
DNA: TGTGCCAGCAGCTTGGGGAGGCAGTACGAGCAGTACTTC; CDR3: CASSLGRQYEQYF; V: TRBV5-4; J: TRBJ2-7; D: .; size: .
DNA: TGTGCCAGCAGTTTCGACAGGGGGAATGGCTACACCTTC; CDR3: CASSFDRGNGYTF; V: TRBV5-6; J: TRBJ1-2; D: TRBD1; size: once
DNA: TGTGCCAGCAGCCTGGGACAGGCCAGCTCCTACGAGCAGTACTTC; CDR3: CASSLGQASSYEQYF; V: TRBV11-2; J: TRBJ2-7; D: TRBD1; size: .
DNA: TGTGCCAGCAGCCCGTTACGGGGATGGAACTACGAGCAGTACTTC; CDR3: CASSPLRGWNYEQYF; V: TRBV6-1; J: TRBJ2-7; D: .; size: few
DNA: TGTGCCAGCAGTTACTCCCGAACAGGGGTCACAGATACGCAGTATTTT; CDR3: CASSYSRTGVTDTQYF; V: TRBV6-5; J: TRBJ2-3; D: TRBD1; size: .
DNA: TGTGCCAGCAGTGAAGCAAACAGGGCCACAGATACGCAGTATTTT; CDR3: CASSEANRATDTQYF; V: TRBV25-1; J: TRBJ2-3; D: .; size: .
DNA: TGTGCCAGCAGCCTCGCCTCCGGGGGGGGTGGCATTCAGTACTTC; CDR3: CASSLASGGGGIQYF; V: TRBV28; J: TRBJ2-4; D: TRBD2; size: .
DNA: TGTGCCAGCAGCGTAGGTATAGCGGGGGAGACCAATGAGCAGTTCTTC; CDR3: CASSVGIAGETNEQFF; V: TRBV9; J: TRBJ2-1; D: TRBD2; size: once
DNA: TGCAGCGTTTGGGGAGAGAATATACTTAACTATGGCTACACCTTC; CDR3: CSVWGENILNYGYTF; V: TRBV29-1; J: TRBJ1-2; D: .; size: .
DNA: TGTGCCAGTAGGTGGGGGACAGGGGATAGCAATCAGCCCCAGCATTTT; CDR3: CASRWGTGDSNQPQHF; V: TRBV19; J: TRBJ1-5; D: TRBD1; size: .
DNA: TGTGCCAGCAGCTTAACTAGCGGGGGGACCTACGAGCAGTACTTC; CDR3: CASSLTSGGTYEQYF; V: TRBV7-3; J: TRBJ2-7; D: TRBD2; size: .
DNA: TGTGCCAGCAGCCTCCGACGGGGGGGCCTGAACACAGATACGCAGTATTTT; CDR3: CASSLRRGGLNTDTQYF; V: TRBV5-8; J: TRBJ2-3; D: TRBD2; size: .
DNA: TGCGCCAGCAGCTTGTTCCAGGGGGACGGTGAGCAGTTCTTC; CDR3: CASSLFQGDGEQFF; V: TRBV5-1; J: TRBJ2-1; D: TRBD1; size: .
DNA: TGTTCCAGCAGCTTGGGACAGGGGGACACAGATACGCAGTATTTT; CDR3: CSSSLGQGDTDTQYF; V: TRBV7-9; J: TRBJ2-3; D: TRBD1; size: .
DNA: TGCGCCAGCAGCCAAGTCAGCGGAGGGGAGGGAGTTGGCTACACCTTC; CDR3: CASSQVSGGEGVGYTF; V: TRBV4-1; J: TRBJ1-2; D: .; size: .
DNA: TGTGCCAGCAGTGAAGTCCGGCAAGAGACCCAGTACTTC; CDR3: CASSEVRQETQYF; V: TRBV6-1; J: TRBJ2-5; D: .; size: .
DNA: TGTGCCAGCAGTGAACTAGCGGGGGGCCCCCAAGAGACCCAGTACTTC; CDR3: CASSELAGGPQETQYF; V: TRBV6-1; J: TRBJ2-5; D: TRBD2; size: .
DNA: TGTGCCAGCAGCGTAGATGGGGAGGGGGGGTACTATGGCTACACCTTC; CDR3: CASSVDGEGGYYGYTF; V: TRBV9; J: TRBJ1-2; D: .; size: .
DNA: TGTGCCAGCAGCCAAGATGGGCCCTCCGGGGAGCTGTTTTTT; CDR3: CASSQDGPSGELFF; V: TRBV4-2; J: TRBJ2-2; D: .; size: .
DNA: TGTGCCAGCACTAAAGGGGACAGGCTCTATGGCTACACCTTC; CDR3: CASTKGDRLYGYTF; V: TRBV6-1; J: TRBJ1-2; D: TRBD1; size: .
DNA: TGTGCCAGCAAGTCGGTGGTGCAGTACTTC; CDR3: CASKSVVQYF; V: TRBV25-1; J: TRBJ2-5; D: .; size: .
DNA: TGTGCCAGTAGTATAGATTTCAGGGGTCGGGCTGAAGCTTTCTTT; CDR3: CASSIDFRGRAEAFF; V: TRBV19; J: TRBJ1-1; D: .; size: .
DNA: TGTGCCAGCAGTTTATTCCAGGGGGCGGGGTCCCCTGGTCAGCCCCAGCATTTT; CDR3: CASSLFQGAGSPGQPQHF; V: TRBV28; J: TRBJ1-5; D: TRBD1; size: .
DNA: TGTGCCCAGGACAGGGGGCAGAGAGATACGCAGTATTTT; CDR3: CAQDRGQRDTQYF; V: TRBV30; J: TRBJ2-3; D: TRBD1; size: .
DNA: TGTGCCAGTAGTATAGGGGCAACGTATGGCTATGGCTACACCTTC; CDR3: CASSIGATYGYGYTF; V: TRBV19; J: TRBJ1-2; D: .; size: .
DNA: TGTGCCAGCAGTGAGGACAGTTTTATCGGAAACACCATATATTTT; CDR3: CASSEDSFIGNTIYF; V: TRBV6-1; J: TRBJ1-3; D: .; size: .
DNA: TGTGCCAGCAGCTACGACAGGAACACTGAAGCTTTCTTT; CDR3: CASSYDRNTEAFF; V: TRBV7-3; J: TRBJ1-1; D: .; size: once
DNA: TGTGCCAGCAGTTACTCGCGACAGGGCGGTTACGAGCAGTACTTC; CDR3: CASSYSRQGGYEQYF; V: TRBV6-5; J: TRBJ2-7; D: TRBD1; size: .
DNA: TGTGCCAGCAGCCCCGAGGGGAGGGGAAGGTATGGCTACACCTTC; CDR3: CASSPEGRGRYGYTF; V: TRBV9; J: TRBJ1-2; D: .; size: .
DNA: TGTGCCAGCAGCTTAGGGCAGGGGCCTTTCAACGAGCAGTACTTC; CDR3: CASSLGQGPFNEQYF; V: TRBV7-9; J: TRBJ2-7; D: .; size: .
DNA: TGTGCCAGCAGTCCCAGGGGGCCCTACGAGCAGTACTTC; CDR3: CASSPRGPYEQYF; V: TRBV6-5; J: TRBJ2-7; D: TRBD1; size: .
DNA: TGTGCCAGCAGCTTTGGGCTAGGGAGGGTTGGCGATGAGCAGTTCTTC; CDR3: CASSFGLGRVGDEQFF; V: TRBV7-6; J: TRBJ2-1; D: TRBD2; size: once
DNA: TGTGCCAGTAGTACCCGGTCCGCGAACACTGAAGCTTTCTTT; CDR3: CASSTRSANTEAFF; V: TRBV19; J: TRBJ1-1; D: .; size: .
DNA: TGCAGCCTTGCGGGACAGGGGGGAGAGACCCAGTACTTC; CDR3: CSLAGQGGETQYF; V: TRBV29-1; J: TRBJ2-5; D: TRBD1; size: once
DNA: TGTGCCAGCAGCATTGGCGGGACGTACACTGAAGCTTTCTTT; CDR3: CASSIGGTYTEAFF; V: TRBV11-2; J: TRBJ1-1; D: .; size: .
DNA: TGTGCTAGTGGTTTGGGGGGACAGGGATATAGGACTGGGGAGCTGTTTTTT; CDR3: CASGLGGQGYRTGELFF; V: TRBV12-5; J: TRBJ2-2; D: TRBD1; size: .
DNA: TGTGCCAGCGGGAGTGGGCTCTATGGCTACACCTTC; CDR3: CASGSGLYGYTF; V: TRBV27; J: TRBJ1-2; D: .; size: .
DNA: TGCGCCAGCAGCCTCATTCAGGGATCCTACGAGCAGTACTTC; CDR3: CASSLIQGSYEQYF; V: TRBV4-1; J: TRBJ2-7; D: .; size: .